These 28 T cell receptor beta chains originate from one sample sequenced in a study of blood T cell repertoires in COVID-19 (dated by TCRdb to the early 2020s). Libraries came from the immunoSEQ multiplex PCR assay. Imported from immuneACCESS, the table was reduced by TCRdb to in-frame sequences with V and J called. These copies leave out some clones; in studies compared against another copy, an unresolved V gene accounts for under half, and the cause of the remainder is not known. Counted in this sample were approximately 240,000 clones; roughly 80% of them appeared once. The ten largest clones take up roughly 3% of the sample. The sample comprised peripheral blood. Source of these receptors: a woman aged 25 to 39 who had recovered from COVID-19.

In DNA form, the CDR3 reads TGTGCCAGCAGCGCGGGGACTGGATTTTCCTACAATGAGCAGTTCTTC. Its translation is CASSAGTGFSYNEQFF. This chain links TRBV5-6 with TRBJ2-1; the D gene is possibly TRBD2 (6 bases). Between the trimmed V and J ends, which lost 4 bases and 1 base, there was a span of 15 bases. CDR3 size: 16 residues. CDR1 is SGHDT, CDR2 YYEEEE, per germline.

CDR3 in DNA: TGCAGCGCTCGTCGGGGGGGAGACACTGAAGCTTTCTTT. Translated, it gives CSARRGGDTEAFF. The rearrangement uses TRBV29-1 and TRBJ1-1; TRBD1 might be the D (5 bases). Trimming removed 7 bases from V and 3 bases from J, with 15 bases in between. Germline-derived CDR1 and CDR2 are SQVTM and ANQGSEA. The CDR3 is 13 residues long.

V gene TRBV7-9 combines with J gene TRBJ1-4; D is undetermined. Germline CDR1 reads SEHNR; CDR2 reads FQNEAQ (reference sequence). This CDR3 comprises 13 residues. Deletions cut 5 bases from V and 0 bases from J, with 4 bases between. Here the CDR3 reads CASSPTTNEKLFF. The CDR3 DNA reads as TGTGCCAGCAGCCCCACAACTAATGAAAAACTGTTTTTT.

The rearrangement uses TRBV19 and TRBJ2-7; 7 bases match TRBD1. Germline V gene data show CDR1 as LNHDA and CDR2 as SQIVND (reference sequence). Losses at the gene ends were 6 bases for V and 1 base for J; bases not matched to a gene: 9. The CDR3 is made up of 15 amino acids. CDR3 sequence: CASRKAGTESYEQYF. CDR3 DNA sequence: TGTGCCAGTAGAAAAGCCGGGACAGAATCCTACGAGCAGTACTTC.

The V call is TRBV27, the J call TRBJ2-1; D uncertain. The CDR3 totals 13 residues. The V and J ends lost 2 bases and 6 bases respectively, with 8 bases between them. Germline V gives CDR1 MNHEY, CDR2 SMNVEV (reference sequence). The DNA for the CDR3 is TGTGCCAGCAGTTTAAACTCTGGCAATGAGCAGTTCTTC. Protein sequence: CASSLNSGNEQFF.

V and J are TRBV21-1 and TRBJ1-1; TRBD1, the table's D call, was not compared with the DNA. TRBV21-1 is a documented pseudogene. The CDR3 is 18 residues long. The CDR3 coding sequence is TGTGCCAGCAGCCCTCCTAGGGGCGTTGACAGGGACAAGACTGAAGCTTTCTTT. It encodes CASSPPRGVDRDKTEAFF.

This clone was counted a single time. J is TRBJ1-1 and V is TRBV10-3, with TRBD1 as a possible D gene (5 bases). This CDR3 contains 14 residues. The V gene's germline CDR1 is ENHRY and CDR2 SYGVKD. Trimming left V 3 bases short and J 0 bases short, with 8 bases between. The CDR3 DNA reads as TGTGCCATCAGTGAAGACAGCATGAACACTGAAGCTTTCTTT. Translating gives CAISEDSMNTEAFF.

The chain combines TRBV4-2 with TRBJ2-3, with a possible D match to TRBD1 (6 bases). This CDR3 comprises 15 residues. Germline CDR1 and CDR2: LGHNA and YNFKEQ. V lost 10 bases and J lost 0, with 17 bases in between. In DNA form, the CDR3 reads TGTGCCACCAGTGGGACAATTTCTAGCACAGATACGCAGTATTTT. Protein: CATSGTISSTDTQYF.

The chain recombines TRBV28 with TRBJ1-1; D unresolved. V shed 2 bases and J shed 3 bases, with 13 bases lying between them. There are 15 residues in the CDR3. Germline CDR1 MDHEN, CDR2 SYDVKM. The CDR3 region is CASSLESPLDTEAFF. Here the CDR3 DNA reads TGTGCCAGCAGTTTAGAGAGCCCCCTGGACACTGAAGCTTTCTTT.

The chain combines TRBV27 with TRBJ1-2, with a possible D match to TRBD1 (5 bases). Germline V CDR1 and CDR2: MNHEY, SMNVEV (reference sequence). CDR3 length: 15 residues. V was shortened by 6 bases and J by 8 bases, with 22 bases between the two germline ends. The CDR3, as DNA: TGTGCCAGCAGCCGTACGGGGGTAAGGGGTGACGGCTACACCTTC. Protein product: CASSRTGVRGDGYTF.

The chain carries TRBV19 and TRBJ2-3; 13 bases align to TRBD2. Unmatched junction bases numbered 10, after V lost 2 bases and J lost 2 bases. This CDR3 contains 19 residues. Germline CDR1 is LNHDA and CDR2 is SQIVND (reference sequence). The CDR3 is CASSISRTSGGSSTDTQYF. Written as DNA, the CDR3 is TGTGCCAGTAGTATATCGAGGACTAGCGGGGGTTCTTCCACAGATACGCAGTATTTT.

This chain joins TRBV7-9 and TRBJ2-5, with 8 bases matching TRBD2. V gave up 5 bases and J gave up 2 bases; unmatched junction bases: 16. The CDR3 spans 18 residues. Looked up from germline, CDR1 is SEHNR and CDR2 is FQNEAQ (reference sequence). CDR3 in amino acids: CASSPAVAGMWGQETQYF. CDR3 in DNA: TGTGCCAGCAGCCCGGCGGTAGCGGGGATGTGGGGACAAGAGACCCAGTACTTC.

V usage is TRBV2 and J usage is TRBJ1-2; D is uncertain. Trimming cost V 2 bases and J 0 bases, with 7 bases left between them. The CDR3 is 14 amino acids. From germline, CDR1 is SNHLY and CDR2 FYNNEI. CDR3: CASSEPGANYGYTF. CDR3 in DNA: TGTGCCAGCAGTGAACCCGGGGCTAACTATGGCTACACCTTC.

This clone has a single count. The rearrangement uses TRBV5-1 and TRBJ2-2; 7 bases match TRBD2. From germline, CDR1 is SGHRS and CDR2 YFSETQ. Trimming at V came to 1 base and at J to 4 bases, leaving 4 bases not matched to a gene. The CDR3 has 15 residues. The CDR3 DNA reads TGCGCCAGCAGCTTGACGGGAGGAAGCACCGGGGAGCTGTTTTTT. It is translated as CASSLTGGSTGELFF.

This clone was seen a few times. This chain links TRBV29-1 with TRBJ1-2, with D perhaps matching TRBD1 (5 bases). The germline CDR1 and CDR2 sequences are SQVTM and ANQGSEA. The V and J ends lost 5 bases and 3 bases respectively, with 19 bases between them. The CDR3 runs 15 residues. The CDR3, as DNA: TGCAGCGTTCCGAAAGAGGGGACGGGAGACTATGGCTACACCTTC. Its translation: CSVPKEGTGDYGYTF.

This sequence joins TRBV19 and TRBJ2-1; 8 bases fit TRBD2. The trim removed 10 bases at V and 9 bases at J, leaving 14 bases unmatched. This CDR3 comprises 14 residues. Germline V gene lookup returns CDR1 LNHDA and CDR2 SQIVND (reference sequence). CDR3 sequence reads: CATSKRGLGSEQFF. The DNA for the CDR3 is TGTGCCACTTCCAAGCGGGGGCTAGGGAGTGAGCAGTTCTTC.

The chain combines TRBV9 with TRBJ1-6; unclear D gene. With 1 base removed from V and 7 bases from J, the gap between germline ends came to 9 bases. In germline, CDR1 is SGDLS, CDR2 YYNGEE. This CDR3 comprises 14 residues. The CDR3 loop reads CASSVRTGNSPLHF. Written as DNA, the CDR3 is TGTGCCAGCAGCGTAAGGACGGGGAATTCACCCCTCCACTTT.

The rearrangement uses TRBV2 and TRBJ1-2; TRBD1 is a possible D gene (6 bases). The CDR3 contains 14 residues. Germline CDR1 SNHLY, CDR2 FYNNEI. Trimming stripped 2 bases from V and 4 bases from J, with 11 bases between. CDR3 DNA sequence: TGTGCCAGCAGTGAACAGGGGCCTAGCTATGGCTACACCTTC. Residues: CASSEQGPSYGYTF.

The V call is TRBV5-1, the J call TRBJ1-5; 8 bases are shared with TRBD1. V was clipped by 0 bases and J by 7 bases; unmatched bases: 15. CDR1 and CDR2 (germline): SGHRS, YFSETQ. The CDR3 loop spans 18 amino acids. CDR3 sequence (DNA): TGCGCCAGCAGCTTGGCGGAAGGACAGGGTATTATAGGACAGCCCCAGCATTTT. Amino acids: CASSLAEGQGIIGQPQHF. The full variable domain, in which reference TRBV5-1 and TRBJ1-5 provide the parts outside the CDR3, is KAGVTQTPRYLIKTRGQQVTLSCSPISGHRSVSWYQQTPGQGLQFLFEYFSETQRNKGNFPGRFSGRQFSNSRSEMNVSTLELGDSALYLCASSLAEGQGIIGQPQHFGDGTRLSIL.

V and J are TRBV4-2 and TRBJ2-1; D might be TRBD2 (6 bases). The V gene lost 1 base and the J gene lost 4 bases, with 14 bases spanning the gap. The CDR3 extends over 16 amino acids. Germline lookup yields CDR1 LGHNA and CDR2 YNFKEQ. CDR3 DNA sequence: TGTGCCAGCAGCCAAGGGGTAACTAGCAGATACAATGAGCAGTTCTTC. Translation gives CASSQGVTSRYNEQFF.

V is TRBV5-6 and J is TRBJ1-3, with D unclear. Trimming removed 5 bases at V and 0 bases at J, with 12 bases between. The CDR3 has 15 amino acids. CDR1 is SGHDT and CDR2 is YYEEEE in the germline V gene. The CDR3 loop reads CASSVGVFSGNTIYF. DNA for the CDR3: TGTGCCAGCAGTGTGGGCGTATTCTCTGGAAACACCATATATTTT.

This clone was recorded only once. This rearrangement joins TRBV28 to TRBJ2-1; tentatively, D is TRBD2 (6 bases). Looked up from germline, CDR1 is MDHEN and CDR2 is SYDVKM. V gave up 5 bases and J gave up 1 base, with 18 bases separating them. CDR3 size: 17 residues. In DNA, the CDR3 is TGTGCCAGCAGTCCCGCCTCTAGCGTTGGATCCTACAATGAGCAGTTCTTC. It translates to CASSPASSVGSYNEQFF.

This clone was seen repeatedly, ten times or more. The chain carries TRBV2 and TRBJ1-5; D is unresolved. CDR3 length equals 12 residues. CDR1 is SNHLY and CDR2 is FYNNEI in the germline V gene. Between the trimmed V and J ends, which lost 5 bases and 7 bases, there was a span of 9 bases. CDR3 sequence reads: CASSFSSQPQHF. The CDR3 DNA reads as TGTGCCAGCAGTTTTTCTAGCCAGCCCCAGCATTTT.

The gene calls are TRBV9 and TRBJ2-7; 14 bases map to TRBD2. CDR1 is SGDLS, CDR2 YYNGEE, per germline. J gave up 3 bases and V 3 bases, and 8 bases lay outside the gene matches. CDR3 length: 17 amino acids. In nucleotides, the CDR3 is TGTGCCAGCAGCGAAACCGGGACTAGCGGGAGTGGCTACGAGCAGTACTTC. Its protein product is CASSETGTSGSGYEQYF.

This chain connects TRBV28 to TRBJ2-7; D possibly corresponds to TRBD2 (5 bases). Germline V gives CDR1 MDHEN, CDR2 SYDVKM. The CDR3 is made up of 15 amino acids. V was cut by 5 bases and J by 6 bases, with 20 bases left in between. CDR3 coding DNA: TGTGCCAGCAGTAACCTGGGCGGGCTGGCCCCCGAGCAGTACTTC. Amino acid sequence: CASSNLGGLAPEQYF. The complete variable domain, with remaining parts taken from reference TRBV28 and TRBJ2-7, reads DVKVTQSSRYLVKRTGEKVFLECVQDMDHENMFWYRQDPGLGLRLIYFSYDVKMKEKGDIPEGYSVSREKKERFSLILESASTNQTSMYLCASSNLGGLAPEQYFGPGTRLTVT.

The chain joins TRBV5-6 to TRBJ2-1; weak D call: TRBD2 (6 bases). This CDR3 is built from 18 residues. Trimming stripped 2 bases from V and 2 bases from J, with 20 bases between. Germline V lookup: CDR1 SGHDT, CDR2 YYEEEE. CDR3 sequence (DNA): TGTGCCAGCAGCTTATTTAGGTCGGGAGTCTACGCCTACAATGAGCAGTTCTTC. This encodes CASSLFRSGVYAYNEQFF. Supplemented by reference TRBV5-6 and TRBJ2-1, the full variable domain reads DAGVTQSPTHLIKTRGQQVTLRCSPKSGHDTVSWYQQALGQGPQFIFQYYEEEERQRGNFPDRFSGHQFPNYSSELNVNALLLGDSALYLCASSLFRSGVYAYNEQFFGPGTRLTVL.

This chain connects TRBV27 to TRBJ2-1; 12 nucleotides align to TRBD2. The trim removed 5 bases at V and 1 base at J, leaving 3 bases unmatched. The CDR3 is made up of 16 amino acids. CDR1 MNHEY and CDR2 SMNVEV come from the germline V gene (reference sequence). The CDR3 nucleotides are TGTGCCAGCAGTCGACTAGCGGGAGCTTCCTACAATGAGCAGTTCTTC. It codes for CASSRLAGASYNEQFF.

V usage is TRBV21-1 and J usage is TRBJ2-3; TRBD2 is the table's D call and was not checked against the DNA. TRBV21-1 is assigned pseudogene status. The CDR3 length is 16 residues. The CDR3, as DNA: TGTGCCAGCAGCAAAGCATCTAGCACGTTTGGGCATACGCAGTATTTT. Protein: CASSKASSTFGHTQYF.